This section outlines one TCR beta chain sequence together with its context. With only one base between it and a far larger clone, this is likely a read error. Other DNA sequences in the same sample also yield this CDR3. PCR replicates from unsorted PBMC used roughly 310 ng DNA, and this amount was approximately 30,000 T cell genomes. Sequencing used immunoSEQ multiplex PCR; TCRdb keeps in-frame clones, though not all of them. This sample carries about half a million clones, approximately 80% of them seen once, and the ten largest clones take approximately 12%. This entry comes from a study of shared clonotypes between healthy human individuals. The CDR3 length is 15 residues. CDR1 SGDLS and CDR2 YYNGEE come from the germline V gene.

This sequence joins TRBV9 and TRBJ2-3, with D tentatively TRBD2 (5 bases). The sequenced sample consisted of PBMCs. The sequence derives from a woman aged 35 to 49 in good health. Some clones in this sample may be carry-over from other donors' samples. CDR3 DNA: TGTGCCAGCAGCCTACTACTGGCGGGCACGGATACGCAGTATTTT. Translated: CASSLLLAGTDTQYF.